The 22 T cell receptor beta chains below all came from one sample that was sequenced in a study of cytomegalovirus exposure and HLA in healthy donors. Method: immunoSEQ multiplex PCR; TCRdb's copy keeps in-frame clones and lacks some. The sample lists roughly 56,000 clones, 91% occurring once. Sequencing was performed on PBMCs. Receptor source: a woman in her thirties in good health and CMV-seronegative.

This chain connects TRBV5-1 to TRBJ2-1, with TRBD2 identical over 11 bases. The CDR3 contains 15 residues. Per the germline V gene, CDR1 is SGHRS and CDR2 is YFSETQ. The trim removed 5 bases at V and 4 bases at J, leaving 5 bases unmatched. The chain's CDR3 is CASSSIAGGYNEQFF. The DNA of the CDR3 is TGCGCCAGCAGTTCGATAGCGGGAGGGTACAATGAGCAGTTCTTC.

V and J are TRBV5-5 and TRBJ2-1, with 12 positions matching TRBD2. V shed 4 bases, J shed 1 base, and the junction held 9 bases outside the gene matches. CDR1 is SGHKS and CDR2 is YYEKEE in the germline V gene (reference sequence). This CDR3 comprises 18 residues. For the CDR3, the DNA is TGTGCCAGCAGCCCCTACCCACTAGCGGGAGGATCCTACAATGAGCAGTTCTTC. Protein product: CASSPYPLAGGSYNEQFF.

The chain recombines TRBV28 with TRBJ2-3; 14 bases are a match to TRBD2. The V gene end was trimmed by 3 bases and the J gene end by 4 bases; junction bases not matched to a gene: 6. Per the germline V gene, CDR1 is MDHEN and CDR2 is SYDVKM. The CDR3 has 17 amino acids. CDR3 region: CASSFVGLAGGSDTQYF. For the CDR3, the DNA is TGTGCCAGCAGTTTCGTAGGACTAGCGGGAGGTTCAGATACGCAGTATTTT.

This clone was recorded once. This chain links TRBV30 with TRBJ2-5; 7 bases line up with TRBD1. Germline CDR1 is GTSNPN and CDR2 is SVGIG (reference sequence). The ends lost 2 bases at V and 4 bases at J; junction bases unmatched: 1. CDR3 length: 12 amino acids. CDR3: CAWSTGAETQYF. Written as DNA, the CDR3 is TGTGCCTGGAGTACAGGGGCAGAGACCCAGTACTTC.

This clone was seen more than once but under ten times. The chain has TRBV15 and TRBJ1-5; unclear D gene. The V end was cut by 3 bases, the J end by 4 bases, with 4 bases between. The CDR3 runs 12 residues. The V gene's germline CDR1 is LNHNV and CDR2 YYDKDF (reference sequence). The CDR3 DNA sequence: TGTGCCACCAGCAGTCCGAATCAGCCCCAGCATTTT. It translates to CATSSPNQPQHF.

This clone was recorded only once. The chain couples TRBV18 to TRBJ1-1; 7 bases align to TRBD1. Trimming at V came to 2 bases and at J to 14 bases, leaving 11 bases not matched to a gene. The CDR3 runs to 13 residues. Germline V lookup: CDR1 KGHSH, CDR2 LQKENI. The CDR3 sequence is CASSPSTGQSNFF. The CDR3 nucleotides read TGTGCCAGCTCACCATCAACGGGACAGTCGAACTTCTTT.

The genes are TRBV28 and TRBJ1-1; D possibly corresponds to TRBD1 (5 bases). The CDR3 consists of 15 residues. Germline CDR1 is MDHEN and CDR2 is SYDVKM. Deletions cut 5 bases from V and 0 bases from J, with 13 bases between. The CDR3 bases are TGTGCCAGCAGTCCCCTCAACAGGCTGAACACTGAAGCTTTCTTT. Its translation is CASSPLNRLNTEAFF.

This chain links TRBV21-1 with TRBJ1-5; the table's D call TRBD1 went unverified against the DNA. TRBV21-1 is recorded as a pseudogene. This CDR3 is 20 amino acids long. DNA of the CDR3: TGTGCCAGCAAAATTGTCGGTAGGACAGGGGAATGCTGGGGCAATCAGCCCCAGCATTTT. Translating gives CASKIVGRTGECWGNQPQHF.

This sequence joins TRBV7-6 and TRBJ2-7; the match to TRBD2 covers 8 bases. V lost 2 bases, J lost 6 bases, and 18 bases stayed unmatched. The CDR3 has 18 residues. Looked up from germline, CDR1 is SGHVS and CDR2 is FNYEAQ. The CDR3 DNA reads as TGTGCCAGCAGCTTATTTCCCGGGGACGGGAGGGCCGGATCCGAGCAGTACTTC. It codes for CASSLFPGDGRAGSEQYF.

This clone was observed once. This chain links TRBV28 with TRBJ2-7, with D possibly matching TRBD1 (6 bases). The CDR3 sequence is 12 residues long. Germline V lookup: CDR1 MDHEN, CDR2 SYDVKM. V shed 5 bases and J shed 3 bases, with 8 bases lying between them. The CDR3 bases are TGTGCCAGCAGTAAGGACAGCTACGAGCAGTACTTC. It specifies CASSKDSYEQYF.

This sequence joins TRBV2 and TRBJ1-2; 8 bases align to TRBD1. This CDR3 is 16 amino acids long. Germline CDR1 is SNHLY and CDR2 is FYNNEI. V lost 5 bases and J lost 2; bases outside the gene matches: 10. The CDR3 bases are TGTGCCAGCAGTTACTCCCGCACAGGGGGGAACTATGGCTACACCTTC. Amino acids: CASSYSRTGGNYGYTF.

The chain recombines TRBV10-1 with TRBJ2-4; 7 nucleotides line up with TRBD2. This CDR3 contains 10 residues. Looked up from germline, CDR1 is WNHNN and CDR2 is SYGVQD (reference sequence). V shed 4 bases and J 15 bases; nucleotides not matched to a gene: 3. As DNA, the CDR3 is TGCGCCAGCAGTGGCGGGGGACGGTACTTC. Residues: CASSGGGRYF.

This chain links TRBV5-4 with TRBJ2-3, with 7 nucleotides matching TRBD1. Germline V CDR1 and CDR2: SGHNT, YYREEE (reference sequence). The ends lost 0 bases at V and 5 bases at J; junction bases unmatched: 0. This CDR3 comprises 13 residues. The CDR3 here is CASSLGDRDTQYF. The DNA of the CDR3 is TGTGCCAGCAGCTTGGGGGACAGAGATACGCAGTATTTT.

The V call is TRBV27, the J call TRBJ2-1; a weak D match, TRBD2 (8 bases). Looked up from germline, CDR1 is MNHEY and CDR2 is SMNVEV (reference sequence). This CDR3 comprises 16 residues. The CDR3: CPQGERGSGNYNEQFF. The CDR3 nucleotides are TGTCCGCAGGGGGAACGGGGTAGCGGGAATTACAATGAGCAGTTCTTC.

Only one count was recorded for this clone. The V and J genes are TRBV5-4 and TRBJ1-1; 12 nucleotides align to TRBD1. Unmatched junction bases numbered 6, after V lost 0 bases and J lost 3 bases. Germline V lookup: CDR1 SGHNT, CDR2 YYREEE (reference sequence). The CDR3 runs 17 residues. The CDR3 spells CASSLGDRGLLDTEAFF. The CDR3 bases are TGTGCCAGCAGCTTGGGGGACAGGGGGCTCTTGGACACTGAAGCTTTCTTT.

V is TRBV6-5 and J is TRBJ1-1, with D possibly TRBD1 on 6 matching bases. V lost 6 bases and J 7 bases, leaving 12 bases between the germline ends. The CDR3 has 12 residues. The germline V gene has CDR1 MNHEY and CDR2 SVGAGI. CDR3 coding DNA: TGTGCCAGCAGCAGGAGACAGGATGAAGCTTTCTTT. This encodes CASSRRQDEAFF.

In this sample, this clone turned up once. This sequence joins TRBV19 and TRBJ2-3; 7 bases are shared with TRBD2. Germline V gives CDR1 LNHDA, CDR2 SQIVND (reference sequence). Trimming removed 5 bases from V and 2 bases from J; junction bases left unmatched: 4. The CDR3 is 14 residues long. CDR3 coding DNA: TGTGCCAGTAGTCTGCTAGCGGACACAGATACGCAGTATTTT. Its protein is CASSLLADTDTQYF.

This chain joins TRBV19 and TRBJ1-2, with 11 bases matching TRBD1. CDR1 and CDR2 (germline): LNHDA, SQIVND (reference sequence). V lost 3 bases to trimming and J lost 4 bases; unmatched junction nucleotides: 13. This CDR3 has 18 amino acids. CDR3 coding DNA: TGTGCCAGTAGTATCGACGGGACAGGGGGTCCACTCGTCTATGGCTACACCTTC. Translated: CASSIDGTGGPLVYGYTF. The full variable domain, rest sourced from reference TRBV19 and TRBJ1-2, is DGGITQSPKYLFRKEGQNVTLSCEQNLNHDAMYWYRQDPGQGLRLIYYSQIVNDFQKGDIAEGYSVSREKKESFPLTVTSAQKNPTAFYLCASSIDGTGGPLVYGYTFGSGTRLTVV.

V and J are TRBV2 and TRBJ1-5; possibly TRBD1 for D (5 bases). Per germline, CDR1 SNHLY and CDR2 FYNNEI. The V gene lost 2 bases and the J gene lost 3 bases, with 14 bases spanning the gap. The CDR3 runs 16 residues. The CDR3 protein is CASSETGEWINQPQHF. The CDR3 DNA reads TGTGCCAGCAGTGAAACGGGGGAATGGATCAATCAGCCCCAGCATTTT.

Worth noting for this clone: An end of the junction does not agree with germline; a read error may underlie this. This sequence joins TRBV7-7 and TRBJ2-5; perhaps TRBD2 as D (6 bases). Germline CDR1 and CDR2: SSHAT and FNYEAQ (reference sequence). This CDR3 comprises 16 residues. The CDR3 DNA reads as TGTGCTAGCAGCTTAGGGGTCCGCGGGGATGGAGAGACCCAGTACTTC. Translation gives CASSLGVRGDGETQYF.

V usage is TRBV7-2 and J usage is TRBJ2-7, with D perhaps matching TRBD2 (5 bases). The CDR3 is 12 residues long. CDR1 is SGHTA and CDR2 is FQGNSA in the germline V gene. The V end lost 5 bases, the J end lost 6 bases, and 11 bases lay between the germline ends. CDR3 protein: CASSPGFFEQYF. In nucleotides, the CDR3 is TGTGCCAGCAGCCCGGGGTTTTTCGAGCAGTACTTC.

The chain combines TRBV7-8 with TRBJ2-1; 15 nucleotides align to TRBD2. Per germline, CDR1 SGHVS and CDR2 FQNEAQ. This CDR3 comprises 18 residues. V shed 1 base, J shed 4 bases, and the junction held 5 bases outside the gene matches. Written as DNA, the CDR3 is TGTGCCAGCAGCTTAGAAGGACTAGCGGGAGGGGTTTACAATGAGCAGTTCTTC. Protein sequence: CASSLEGLAGGVYNEQFF.